What follows is one TCR beta chain and its context. Which antigen it targets is not known. The record has no base qualities; no much larger clone is one base away. The record originates from a study of blood T cell repertoires in COVID-19 (dated by TCRdb to 2020 to 2022). About the study as a whole: The collaborator samples originated in the United States, Italy and Spain and spanned the acute and convalescent phases of COVID-19. The material from the prospective study consisted of cDNA or gDNA derived from T cells, B-cell-depleted T cells, or PBMCs. The dataset comprised deeply sampled blood TCRbeta repertoires from subjects exposed to, actively infected with, or recovered from COVID-19. The repertoires were released in a freely available public database intended as a resource for research on the immune response to SARS-CoV-2. The samples were drawn from two sources: the first 160 participants of the ongoing ImmuneRACE study, and 1,000 to 1,500 subjects contributed by 6 global collaborators. A de-identified subject ID, COVID-19 status, age in years and sex were almost always included in the sample metadata. Where available, HLA class I and class II types were obtained from metadata supplied by the sample provider rather than from assay-based typing.

Each collaborating institution followed its own protocols to collect whole blood in K2EDTA tubes. Collaborator samples were shipped for TCRbeta analysis as frozen whole blood, isolated PBMCs, or DNA extracted from either sample type. General conclusions and limits of the study: The amount of clinical and demographic metadata varied by source and participant and was provided uncurated.

CDR1 and CDR2, per the germline V gene, are SGHDT and YYEEEE. The CDR3, from cysteine to phenylalanine, totals 14 residues. CDR3 DNA is the only sequence kept; it has 42 bases, read in frame from the first base. The junction shows trimming of 0 bases on V and 4 bases on J, plus 7 bases between the germline ends. TCRbeta CDR3 regions were amplified from genomic DNA using the immunoSEQ Assay, a bias-controlled multiplex PCR. Regarding the original processing steps: The number of nucleated cells in each sample was estimated from the amplification of reference gene primers within the assay. To quantify the absolute abundance of each unique TCRbeta CDR3 rearrangement, sequence reads were collapsed and filtered. For each sample, productive Simpson clonality was calculated as the square root of Simpson's diversity index over productive rearrangements. Drawn from immuneACCESS, this table holds only the in-frame rearrangements with V and J called that TCRdb kept. Clones are partly lost; checked studies trace under half to an unresolved V gene and leave the rest unexplained. The DNA gave D and trimming, while V, J and clone size come from that table. Across this sample there are around 60,000 clones, with around 90% seen only once. In total, the top ten clones hold 3.5% to 4.5% of the sample.

The V and J genes are TRBV5-6 and TRBJ2-2; a tentative D call is TRBD1 (6 bases match). Source material: peripheral blood. The sequence was collected from a man aged 50 or older with active COVID-19. The CDR3 sequence is CASSLDRATGELFF. The bases read TGTGCCAGCAGCTTGGACAGGGCCACCGGGGAGCTGTTTTTT.